This entry features one T cell receptor (beta chain) sequence. After removal of 2 bases from V and 0 bases from J, the junction contained 1 base not matched to a gene. CDR3 size: 16 residues. The germline V gene encodes CDR1 KGHDR and CDR2 SFDVKD. The data were taken from a study of blood T cell repertoires in COVID-19. As for the study in general: Specimens from acute and convalescent COVID-19 originated in the United States, Italy and Spain. Nucleic acid was either cDNA or gDNA, and it came from T cells, B-cell-depleted T cells, or PBMCs.

Per the authors' pipeline: Amplification with reference gene primers provided the estimates of nucleated cell counts. The method was immunoSEQ multiplex PCR; TCRdb's version includes in-frame clones alone and lacks a portion of them. That table supplies the V and J calls and clone size; D and trimming were determined from the DNA. Of 150,000 to 200,000 clones in the sample, approximately 91% are singletons; the top ten hold roughly 2%. The specimen sequenced was peripheral blood. This sequence was found in a man between 18 and 35 years old with acute or convalescent COVID-19. This chain connects TRBV24-1 to TRBJ2-1, with 9 bases lining up with TRBD2. The CDR3 sequence is CATSDYSGGSYNEQFF. DNA for the CDR3: TGTGCCACCAGTGATTATAGCGGGGGCTCCTACAATGAGCAGTTCTTC.